These 12 T cell receptor beta chains originate from one sample sequenced in a study of CD8 T cells in ankylosing spondylitis. Whole-study findings and limits: Characteristic, it appeared, of ankylosing spondylitis blood was a TCR beta motif of eight highly homologous variants.

TCRdb used MiXCR to reprocess the 5' RACE reads, holding one entry per CDR3 protein. Of 390,000 or so distinct CDR3 sequences listed, about a fifth are singletons. These TCRs' antigens remain unknown. Sequences were obtained from blood, either unsorted or a sorted T cell fraction (not recorded which). These receptors all stem from a male donor with ankylosing spondylitis.

The gene calls are TRBV4-3 and TRBJ1-5; D ambiguous. Germline assignment: CDR1 LGHNA and CDR2 YSLEER. This CDR3 comprises 13 residues. Trimming removed 2 bases from V and 6 bases from J, with 8 bases in between. CDR3 protein: CASSQRIGQPQHF. CDR3 DNA: TGCGCCAGCAGCCAAAGGATCGGTCAGCCCCAGCATTTT.

This clonotype was seen more than once but under ten times. The V gene is TRBV5-1, the J gene TRBJ2-5; D is uncertain. V was shortened by 2 bases and J by 5 bases, with 10 bases between the two germline ends. This CDR3 is built from 13 residues. From germline, CDR1 is SGHRS and CDR2 YFSETQ. The CDR3 nucleotides read TGCGCCAGCAGCTTACGTAGCCCGGAGACCCAGTACTTC. Residues: CASSLRSPETQYF. The entire variable domain, with the rest obtained from reference TRBV5-1 and TRBJ2-5, is as follows: KAGVTQTPRYLIKTRGQQVTLSCSPISGHRSVSWYQQTPGQGLQFLFEYFSETQRNKGNFPGRFSGRQFSNSRSEMNVSTLELGDSALYLCASSLRSPETQYFGPGTRLLVL.

This clonotype was counted a few times. The chain is built from TRBV12-3 or TRBV12-4 and TRBJ2-2; the D is unclear. Trimming took off 3 bases at V and 1 base at J, with 9 bases between the two ends. This CDR3 contains 15 residues. The CDR3 loop is CASSFFSGNTGELFF. As DNA, the CDR3 is TGTGCCAGCAGTTTTTTTTCGGGGAACACCGGGGAGCTGTTTTTT.

The V call is TRBV10-3, the J call TRBJ1-6; D is unclear. Germline values: CDR1 ENHRY, CDR2 SYGVKD. The V end lost 2 bases, the J end lost 3 bases, and 8 bases lay between the germline ends. The CDR3 is 15 residues long. CDR3 protein: CAISERTVYNSPLHF. The CDR3 bases are TGTGCCATCAGTGAGCGGACGGTCTATAATTCACCCCTCCACTTT.

The CDR3, as DNA: TGTGCCAGCAGTTTCAGACAGGGCAATCAGCCCCAGCATTTT. This sequence encodes CASSFRQGNQPQHF. This chain uses TRBV12-3 or TRBV12-4 with TRBJ1-5, with a weak D call TRBD1 (6 bases). The CDR3 runs 14 residues. The V gene lost 3 bases and the J gene lost 2 bases, with 8 bases spanning the gap.

This clonotype was found a few times. The chain combines TRBV6-1 with TRBJ1-5, with a tentative D call TRBD1 (5 bases). Germline CDR1 MNHNS, CDR2 SASEGT. Trimming removed 2 bases from V and 1 base from J, with 6 bases in between. The CDR3 contains 14 residues. The CDR3 loop reads CASSEHRSNQPQHF. The CDR3 region has the DNA TGTGCCAGCAGTGAACACAGGAGCAATCAGCCCCAGCATTTT.

The table lists this clonotype with a few counts. The chain has TRBV5-1 and TRBJ2-3; 12 bases match TRBD2. V was clipped by 4 bases and J by 5 bases; unmatched bases: 2. There are 14 residues in the CDR3. The germline V gene has CDR1 SGHRS and CDR2 YFSETQ. CDR3 protein: CASSTTSGRDTQYF. The CDR3 coding sequence is TGCGCCAGCAGCACGACTAGCGGGAGAGATACGCAGTATTTT. The full variable domain, its missing parts supplied by reference TRBV5-1 and TRBJ2-3, is KAGVTQTPRYLIKTRGQQVTLSCSPISGHRSVSWYQQTPGQGLQFLFEYFSETQRNKGNFPGRFSGRQFSNSRSEMNVSTLELGDSALYLCASSTTSGRDTQYFGPGTRLTVL.

There are a few counts of this clonotype. This sequence joins TRBV12-3 or TRBV12-4 and TRBJ2-5; 7 bases align to TRBD1. The CDR3 sequence is 15 residues long. Losses at the gene ends were 4 bases for V and 5 bases for J; bases not matched to a gene: 10. The CDR3 protein is CASSWGGQALETQYF. Written as DNA, the CDR3 is TGTGCCAGCAGTTGGGGCGGACAGGCGTTGGAGACCCAGTACTTC.

This clonotype has just a few counts. J is TRBJ1-1 and V is TRBV6-6; D is possibly TRBD1 (6 bases). The CDR3 is 13 amino acids. CDR1 and CDR2 (germline): MNHNY, SVGAGI (reference sequence). Trimming cost V 6 bases and J 1 base, with 9 bases left between them. As DNA, the CDR3 is TGTGCCAGCAGCGGACAGTCGAACACTGAAGCTTTCTTT. Translating gives CASSGQSNTEAFF.

This clonotype showed up just once. The chain uses TRBV28 and TRBJ2-4; perhaps TRBD2 as D (7 bases). The CDR3 runs to 17 residues. Germline values: CDR1 MDHEN, CDR2 SYDVKM. V was clipped by 1 base and J by 1 base, with 14 bases between them. The CDR3 reads CASSLFREGGAKNIQYF. CDR3 DNA sequence: TGTGCCAGCAGTTTATTTAGGGAGGGGGGTGCCAAAAACATTCAGTACTTC.

The sample holds a few counts of this clonotype. The CDR3 reads CASSTRQGISGELFF. The CDR3 DNA sequence: TGTGCCAGCTCAACTCGACAGGGAATCAGCGGGGAGCTGTTTTTT. The rearrangement links TRBV18 to TRBJ2-2; TRBD1 aligns across 7 bases. With V trimmed by 5 bases and J by 7 bases, 10 bases remained unmatched. The V gene's germline CDR1 is KGHSH and CDR2 LQKENI. The CDR3 runs 15 residues.

The rearrangement joins TRBV12-3 or TRBV12-4 to TRBJ1-5, with D maybe TRBD1 (5 bases). The CDR3 is 11 residues long. Trimming took off 7 bases at V and 11 bases at J, with 12 bases between the two ends. CDR3 nucleotides: TGTGCCAGCACTGTCGGGGGGACCCAGCATTTT. Translating gives CASTVGGTQHF.